Only one count was recorded for the clone carrying this TCR beta chain. The antigen is undetermined. The record originates from a study of shared clonotypes between healthy human individuals. Trimming cost V 1 base and J 8 bases; bases outside gene matches: 8. Germline V gene lookup returns CDR1 SGHAT and CDR2 FQDESV (reference sequence). The CDR3 extends over 15 amino acids. Genomic DNA for unsorted samples, which was extracted with the QIAamp DNA Blood Mini kit, came from 85 million to 90 million PBMCs. Study-level points and caveats: Sampling covered nothing but blood. Tissue TCR repertoires likely differ from those found in blood.

As originally analysed: ImmunoSEQ yielded junction-only sequences lacking quality scores, so filtering differed. Profiled with immunoSEQ multiplex PCR; TCRdb holds only in-frame clones, not every one. The V and J calls and clone size were taken over from that table, and D and trimming were inferred from the DNA. The sample contains approximately 470,000 clones, approximately 80% of which appear only once. This chain links TRBV11-1 with TRBJ2-4, with TRBD1 identical over 7 bases. Sequencing was done on a sample of PBMCs. The receptor was derived from a woman aged 40 to 50 in good health. Some clones in this sample may be carry-over from other donors' samples. CDR3 nucleotides: TGTGCCAGCAGCTTAGGAGGGGGCGCCTTTGACATTCAGTACTTC. This sequence encodes CASSLGGGAFDIQYF.